The 6 T cell receptor beta chains in this list originate from one sample, sequenced in a study of cytomegalovirus exposure and HLA in healthy donors. PCR employed 60 Vbeta and 13 Jbeta primers. Data came from immunoSEQ multiplex PCR; TCRdb stores just in-frame clones and leaves some out. The top ten hold about 4.4% of the sample, which has roughly 100,000 clones, approximately 64% seen once. Sequenced input: PBMCs. The receptors here all came from a human donor in good health.

The J gene is TRBJ2-1, the V gene TRBV4-2; 11 bases agree with TRBD2. Germline assignment: CDR1 LGHNA and CDR2 YNFKEQ. The CDR3 consists of 18 residues. Trimming removed 3 bases from V and 12 bases from J; junction bases left unmatched: 19. The CDR3 DNA sequence: TGTGCCAGCAGCCATCGGGGAGGGGAACTAGCGGGAGTCAGTGGGCAGTTCTTC. Translation: CASSHRGGELAGVSGQFF.

Only a few counts were recorded for this clone. The rearrangement links TRBV5-6 to TRBJ2-7, with D tentatively TRBD2 (5 bases). Trimming stripped 4 bases from V and 4 bases from J, with 9 bases between. Looked up from germline, CDR1 is SGHDT and CDR2 is YYEEEE. The CDR3 totals 12 residues. The DNA of the CDR3 is TGTGCCAGCAGCCTGAGGGAATACGAGCAGTACTTC. It codes for CASSLREYEQYF.

The V and J genes are TRBV7-9 and TRBJ2-7; a weak D match, TRBD1 (5 bases). The length of the CDR3 is 14 residues. Trimming stripped 3 bases from V and 2 bases from J, with 11 bases between. CDR1 and CDR2 (germline): SEHNR, FQNEAQ (reference sequence). In nucleotides, the CDR3 is TGTGCCAGCAGCTTTGAGACAGCGACCTACGAGCAGTACTTC. This encodes CASSFETATYEQYF.

The chain links TRBV7-2 to TRBJ2-1; perhaps TRBD1 as D (6 bases). V lost 1 base and J lost 0, with 19 bases in between. Germline CDR1 reads SGHTA; CDR2 reads FQGNSA. The CDR3 length is 19 residues. The CDR3, as DNA: TGTGCCAGCAGCTTAGGGGCAGACTGGACAGCAAGCTCCTACAATGAGCAGTTCTTC. The encoded protein is CASSLGADWTASSYNEQFF.

This clone was detected only a few times. This chain uses TRBV4-1 with TRBJ1-4; the match to TRBD1 covers 9 bases. The ends lost 4 bases at V and 7 bases at J; junction bases unmatched: 4. Germline values: CDR1 MGHRA, CDR2 YSYEKL. This CDR3 has 14 amino acids. The CDR3 bases are TGCGCCAGCAGCCTGGGGACAGGGCGTGAAAAACTGTTTTTT. This gives the protein CASSLGTGREKLFF.

The chain links TRBV30 to TRBJ1-6, with D possibly being TRBD1 (5 bases). Germline assignment: CDR1 GTSNPN and CDR2 SVGIG (reference sequence). With 1 base removed from V and 5 bases from J, the gap between germline ends came to 6 bases. The CDR3 extends over 13 amino acids. The CDR3 here is CAWSGQNNSPLHF. The DNA of the CDR3 is TGTGCCTGGAGTGGACAGAATAATTCACCCCTCCACTTT.